Each of the 24 T cell receptor beta chains below was sequenced from the same sample in a study of shared clonotypes between healthy human individuals. Only in-frame clones appear in the TCRdb table, and some are missing; sequencing was by immunoSEQ multiplex PCR. Among roughly 500,000 clones listed, more than 75% were seen once. Source material: PBMCs. The receptors derive from a woman in her forties in good health. Some clones in this sample may be carry-over from other donors' samples.

This chain links TRBV7-2 with TRBJ2-2; 8 bases agree with TRBD1. The CDR3 runs 15 residues. The germline V gene encodes CDR1 SGHTA and CDR2 FQGNSA. With V trimmed by 6 bases and J by 2 bases, 5 bases remained unmatched. The CDR3: CASRFDRGNTGELFF. The CDR3, as DNA: TGTGCCAGCAGATTTGACAGGGGCAACACCGGGGAGCTGTTTTTT.

This chain connects TRBV2 to TRBJ1-2; D call uncertain. The CDR3 extends over 13 amino acids. V was trimmed by 6 bases and J by 4 bases, leaving 12 bases between them. The V gene's germline CDR1 is SNHLY and CDR2 FYNNEI. The CDR3, as DNA: TGTGCCAGCAGCTTACAAGAATTCTATGGCTACACCTTC. Its protein is CASSLQEFYGYTF.

This sequence joins TRBV6-6 and TRBJ2-5; TRBD1 aligns across 7 bases. Trimming at V came to 6 bases and at J to 4 bases, leaving 8 bases not matched to a gene. Germline-derived CDR1 and CDR2 are MNHNY and SVGAGI (reference sequence). The CDR3 contains 14 residues. CDR3 region: CASSPGTVRETQYF. The CDR3, as DNA: TGTGCCAGCAGCCCTGGGACAGTCCGAGAGACCCAGTACTTC.

The chain carries TRBV5-8 and TRBJ2-5; D is ambiguous. The germline CDR1 and CDR2 sequences are SGHTS and YDEGEE. The CDR3 is 11 residues long. V lost 0 bases, J lost 5 bases, and 2 bases lay in between. The CDR3 coding sequence is TGTGCCAGCAGCTTGGTGGAGACCCAGTACTTC. Its protein is CASSLVETQYF.

A remark on this clone: Since a much larger clone is just one base distant, this may be a read error. This sequence joins TRBV7-3 and TRBJ2-1; possibly TRBD2 for D (5 bases). In germline, CDR1 is SGHTA, CDR2 FQGTGA. The CDR3 is 14 amino acids. V lost 2 bases and J lost 1, with 6 bases in between. The CDR3 bases are TGTGCCAGCAGCTTAGGAGGTTCCTACAATGAGCAGTTCTTC. Its protein product is CASSLGGSYNEQFF.

The gene calls are TRBV5-1 and TRBJ2-3, with D unclear. V lost 4 bases to trimming and J lost 1 base, with 13 bases between them. This CDR3 is 15 amino acids long. The germline V gene has CDR1 SGHRS and CDR2 YFSETQ. In nucleotides, the CDR3 is TGCGCCAGCAGCCCCCGCGGCGGCGGCACAGATACGCAGTATTTT. Translated, it gives CASSPRGGGTDTQYF. The variable domain in full, with the rest retrieved from reference TRBV5-1 and TRBJ2-3, is KAGVTQTPRYLIKTRGQQVTLSCSPISGHRSVSWYQQTPGQGLQFLFEYFSETQRNKGNFPGRFSGRQFSNSRSEMNVSTLELGDSALYLCASSPRGGGTDTQYFGPGTRLTVL.

The chain recombines TRBV28 with TRBJ2-5, with D maybe TRBD1 (6 bases). CDR1 and CDR2 from the germline V gene are MDHEN and SYDVKM. The CDR3 runs 13 residues. V was shortened by 6 bases and J by 1 base, with 9 bases between the two germline ends. The CDR3 nucleotides read TGTGCCAGCAGCTGGACAGCCCAAGAGACCCAGTACTTC. This codes for CASSWTAQETQYF.

This chain links TRBV15 with TRBJ2-7, with D possibly matching TRBD1 (6 bases). The CDR3 is 15 residues long. V lost 5 bases, J lost 2 bases, and 16 bases lay in between. CDR1 LNHNV and CDR2 YYDKDF come from the germline V gene (reference sequence). The CDR3 DNA follows: TGTGCCACCAGCGTCGACAGGAGCGGTCCCTACGAGCAGTACTTC. It translates to CATSVDRSGPYEQYF.

V is TRBV6-6 and J is TRBJ1-2; a weak D match, TRBD1 (5 bases). The germline V and J ends were trimmed by 1 base and 8 bases, with 20 bases remaining between them. Germline CDR1 is MNHNY and CDR2 is SVGAGI (reference sequence). This CDR3 has 16 residues. CDR3: CASSYYWREGRGGYTF. The DNA of the CDR3 is TGTGCCAGCAGTTACTATTGGCGGGAGGGGAGAGGGGGCTACACCTTC.

On this clone itself: Lacking the conserved final phenylalanine or tryptophan, this CDR3 likely reflects a read error. The V gene is TRBV9, the J gene TRBJ2-2; TRBD1 agrees at 12 bases. Germline CDR1 reads SGDLS; CDR2 reads YYNGEE. CDR3 length equals 15 residues. V shed 8 bases and J 7 bases; nucleotides not matched to a gene: 9. The CDR3 DNA is TGTGCCAGTTCCCGGGACAGGGGGCTTAACGGGGAGCTGTTTCTT. Translated: CASSRDRGLNGELFL.

This chain joins TRBV15 and TRBJ2-7, with 9 bases matching TRBD2. The ends lost 6 bases at V and 4 bases at J; junction bases unmatched: 7. The CDR3 covers 14 residues. Germline V gene sequence: CDR1 LNHNV, CDR2 YYDKDF (reference sequence). This chain's CDR3 is CATRLAGAAYEQYF. CDR3 bases: TGTGCCACCAGGTTAGCGGGAGCTGCTTACGAGCAGTACTTC. Full variable domain (outside the CDR3, taken from reference TRBV15 and TRBJ2-7): DAMVIQNPRYQVTQFGKPVTLSCSQTLNHNVMYWYQQKSSQAPKLLFHYYDKDFNNEADTPDNFQSRRPNTSFCFLDIRSPGLGDTAMYLCATRLAGAAYEQYFGPGTRLTVT.

With respect to this clone: This same CDR3 is encoded by further DNA sequences in the sample. The J gene is TRBJ2-7, the V gene TRBV28; unclear D gene. The CDR3 runs 12 residues. Germline V gene sequence: CDR1 MDHEN, CDR2 SYDVKM. Trimming left V 5 bases short and J 2 bases short, with 7 bases between. The CDR3 DNA follows: TGTGCCAGCAGTCACCCCCCCTACGAGCAGTACTTC. It yields the protein CASSHPPYEQYF. Full variable domain (rest looked up from reference TRBV28 and TRBJ2-7): DVKVTQSSRYLVKRTGEKVFLECVQDMDHENMFWYRQDPGLGLRLIYFSYDVKMKEKGDIPEGYSVSREKKERFSLILESASTNQTSMYLCASSHPPYEQYFGPGTRLTVT.

This clone has more than one count but fewer than ten. The chain uses TRBV15 and TRBJ1-3; 7 bases are shared with TRBD1. The germline CDR1 and CDR2 sequences are LNHNV and YYDKDF (reference sequence). The CDR3 totals 15 residues. Germline trimming cut 2 bases from V and 5 bases from J; bases unmatched to any gene: 6. For the CDR3, the DNA is TGTGCCACCAGCAGACCTGGACAGGAGCGAAACACCATATATTTT. Protein: CATSRPGQERNTIYF. The complete variable domain, with remaining parts taken from reference TRBV15 and TRBJ1-3, reads DAMVIQNPRYQVTQFGKPVTLSCSQTLNHNVMYWYQQKSSQAPKLLFHYYDKDFNNEADTPDNFQSRRPNTSFCFLDIRSPGLGDTAMYLCATSRPGQERNTIYFGEGSWLTVV.

Concerning this clone: A far larger clone is a single base away, which makes a read error likely. In this CDR3 the conserved last residue, phenylalanine or tryptophan, is missing, so a read error is likely. The chain employs TRBV18 and TRBJ1-1; D remains ambiguous. CDR3 size: 13 residues. Germline V CDR1 and CDR2: KGHSH, LQKENI. V gave up 6 bases and J gave up 1 base, with 9 bases separating them. The CDR3, as DNA: TGTGCCAGCTCTCAACAGCAGAACACTGAAGCTTTCTCT. Its translation is CASSQQQNTEAFS.

This sequence joins TRBV6-1 and TRBJ1-2; TRBD1 matches 9 bases. This CDR3 contains 15 residues. Trimming cost V 5 bases and J 3 bases; bases outside gene matches: 7. Per the germline V gene, CDR1 is MNHNS and CDR2 is SASEGT. The CDR3 DNA is TGTGCCAGCAGTCAAACAGGGGGCCGGGACTATGGCTACACCTTC. Translation: CASSQTGGRDYGYTF.

This chain uses TRBV7-3 with TRBJ2-3; no definite D call. This CDR3 region has 13 residues. Per the germline V gene, CDR1 is SGHTA and CDR2 is FQGTGA. Trimming shortened V by 2 bases and J by 2 bases, and 5 bases separated the two germline ends. The CDR3 nucleotides are TGTGCCAGCAGCTTATCCCACACAGATACGCAGTATTTT. This sequence encodes CASSLSHTDTQYF.

About this clone: This sample also contains other DNA sequences that code for the same CDR3. J is TRBJ1-5 and V is TRBV2, with D possibly matching TRBD1 (6 bases). There are 14 residues in the CDR3. V lost 3 bases, J lost 4 bases, and 10 bases lay in between. In germline, CDR1 is SNHLY, CDR2 FYNNEI. The CDR3 is CASSDRTANQPQHF. The CDR3 coding sequence is TGTGCCAGCAGTGATCGGACAGCAAATCAGCCCCAGCATTTT. The full variable domain, completed using reference TRBV2 and TRBJ1-5, is EPEVTQTPSHQVTQMGQEVILRCVPISNHLYFYWYRQILGQKVEFLVSFYNNEISEKSEIFDDQFSVERPDGSNFTLKIRSTKLEDSAMYFCASSDRTANQPQHFGDGTRLSIL.

This clone was seen repeatedly, ten times or more. The chain is built from TRBV6-1 and TRBJ2-1; 12 bases are shared with TRBD2. CDR3 length: 17 amino acids. V was pared by 3 bases and J by 6 bases, with 9 bases of the junction left unmatched. In germline, CDR1 is MNHNS, CDR2 SASEGT. The CDR3 region is CASSDTGLAGRGNEQFF. The DNA for the CDR3 is TGTGCCAGCAGTGACACCGGACTAGCGGGGCGGGGCAATGAGCAGTTCTTC.

CDR3 DNA sequence: TGCGCCAGCAGCTTCATGGCGGGAGGGAACAATGAGCAGTTCTTC. This gives the protein CASSFMAGGNNEQFF. This chain joins TRBV5-1 and TRBJ2-1, with 9 bases aligning to TRBD2. Germline lookup yields CDR1 SGHRS and CDR2 YFSETQ. V shed 2 bases and J 5 bases; nucleotides not matched to a gene: 5. The CDR3 loop spans 15 amino acids.

This clone was seen only once. This chain links TRBV7-9 with TRBJ2-3; D not resolved. Germline assignment: CDR1 SEHNR and CDR2 FQNEAQ (reference sequence). This CDR3 contains 13 residues. V was trimmed by 8 bases and J by 0 bases, leaving 9 bases between them. The CDR3 here is CASGGFSTDTQYF. As DNA, the CDR3 is TGTGCCAGCGGCGGATTCAGCACAGATACGCAGTATTTT.

V and J are TRBV9 and TRBJ2-3, with TRBD2 matching over 7 bases. Germline values: CDR1 SGDLS, CDR2 YYNGEE. The V and J ends lost 3 bases and 0 bases, in that order; junction bases with no gene match: 13. This CDR3 is 18 amino acids long. This chain's CDR3 is CASSERGSLAASTDTQYF. The CDR3 nucleotides read TGTGCCAGCAGCGAGAGGGGTTCGCTAGCGGCTAGCACAGATACGCAGTATTTT.

The chain recombines TRBV6-5 with TRBJ2-2, with 7 bases matching TRBD1. Germline lookup yields CDR1 MNHEY and CDR2 SVGAGI. Trimming at V came to 6 bases and at J to 2 bases, leaving 3 bases not matched to a gene. The CDR3 runs 14 residues. The CDR3 sequence: CASRGQRNTGELFF. In DNA, the CDR3 is TGTGCCAGCAGGGGACAGCGAAACACCGGGGAGCTGTTTTTT.

The gene calls are TRBV6-1 and TRBJ2-1; no clear D. V shed 5 bases and J shed 10 bases, with 12 bases lying between them. This CDR3 region has 12 residues. CDR1 MNHNS and CDR2 SASEGT come from the germline V gene. CDR3: CASSPQAEEQFF. CDR3 coding DNA: TGTGCCAGCAGTCCCCAGGCAGAAGAGCAGTTCTTC.

The chain employs TRBV18 and TRBJ1-1; 7 bases fit TRBD1. The germline V gene encodes CDR1 KGHSH and CDR2 LQKENI. CDR3 length equals 17 residues. Trimming took 3 bases from V and 1 from J; bases not matched to a gene: 11. Written as DNA, the CDR3 is TGTGCCAGCTCACCGCGGCAGGGGGAACGACCGAACACTGAAGCTTTCTTT. Translated: CASSPRQGERPNTEAFF.